One and the same sample provided the 20 T cell receptor beta chains below, sequenced in a study of metastatic and nonmetastatic thyroid tumors. Via MiXCR, TCRdb re-called the PCR reads. The table records about 40,000 clones, about an eighth of them present only once. The entire patient cohort was treatment-naive prior to thyroid surgery. The specimen sequenced was blood. These receptors were obtained from a female donor with papillary thyroid cancer or a benign thyroid nodule (not recorded which). Some clones in this sample may be carry-over from other donors' samples.

This clone came up many times. J is TRBJ2-3 and V is TRBV3-1; tentatively, D is TRBD2 (6 bases). Trimming removed 0 bases from V and 0 bases from J, with 13 bases in between. CDR1 LGHDT and CDR2 YNNKEL come from the germline V gene (reference sequence). The CDR3 has 17 residues. The CDR3 region has the DNA TGTGCCAGCAGCCAAGATCCGGGACTTTCTAGCACAGATACGCAGTATTTT. Its translation is CASSQDPGLSSTDTQYF.

This clone showed up many times. This chain joins TRBV5-1 and TRBJ2-7; 9 bases agree with TRBD1. The V segment lost 5 bases and the J segment 6 bases; nucleotides outside the gene matches: 3. Germline V gives CDR1 SGHRS, CDR2 YFSETQ. The CDR3 contains 12 residues. In DNA, the CDR3 is TGCGCCAGCAGACAGGGGGCGGGCGAGCAGTACTTC. Amino acid sequence: CASRQGAGEQYF. The full variable domain, in which reference TRBV5-1 and TRBJ2-7 provide the parts outside the CDR3, is KAGVTQTPRYLIKTRGQQVTLSCSPISGHRSVSWYQQTPGQGLQFLFEYFSETQRNKGNFPGRFSGRQFSNSRSEMNVSTLELGDSALYLCASRQGAGEQYFGPGTRLTVT.

Ten or more counts support this clone. J is TRBJ2-5 and V is TRBV24-1, with 9 bases aligning to TRBD2. Trimming at V came to 3 bases and at J to 5 bases, leaving 6 bases not matched to a gene. The CDR3 sequence is 15 residues long. Germline V gene data show CDR1 as KGHDR and CDR2 as SFDVKD. CDR3 protein: CATSDDGTSRETQYF. For the CDR3, the DNA is TGTGCCACCAGTGATGACGGGACTAGCCGGGAGACCCAGTACTTC.

There are many counts of this clone. This chain joins TRBV2 and TRBJ2-7; maybe TRBD1 (6 bases). CDR3 length: 13 residues. The V gene lost 7 bases and the J gene lost 6 bases, with 16 bases spanning the gap. Germline V gene sequence: CDR1 SNHLY, CDR2 FYNNEI. The chain's CDR3 is CASNPIGGPEQYF. CDR3 bases: TGTGCCAGCAATCCAATAGGGGGTCCCGAGCAGTACTTC.

At least ten counts were recorded for this clone. The chain combines TRBV7-8 with TRBJ2-1, with TRBD1 identical over 11 bases. The CDR3 sequence is 16 residues long. The V and J ends lost 5 bases and 0 bases, in that order; junction bases with no gene match: 3. Germline V gene sequence: CDR1 SGHVS, CDR2 FQNEAQ. The CDR3: CASSGQGASSYNEQFF. As DNA, the CDR3 is TGTGCCAGCAGCGGACAGGGGGCCAGCTCCTACAATGAGCAGTTCTTC.

V is TRBV27 and J is TRBJ2-7, with D perhaps assigned TRBD1 or TRBD2 (5 bases each). The CDR3 contains 14 residues. Germline V gene lookup returns CDR1 MNHEY and CDR2 SMNVEV (reference sequence). V was cut by 6 bases and J by 1 base, with 13 bases left in between. The CDR3 loop is CASRLGVGSYEQYF. The CDR3 nucleotides read TGTGCCAGCAGACTGGGGGTGGGTTCCTACGAGCAGTACTTC.

The V and J genes are TRBV6-1 and TRBJ2-7; D not resolved. The CDR3 consists of 11 residues. Deletions cut 3 bases from V and 4 bases from J, with 4 bases between. Germline lookup yields CDR1 MNHNS and CDR2 SASEGT. CDR3 nucleotides: TGTGCCAGCAGTGAGTCATACGAGCAGTACTTC. Residues: CASSESYEQYF.

In the case of this clone: A read error may explain this, as a much larger clone is one base away. The chain has TRBV28 and TRBJ2-4; no clear D gene. Trimming shortened V by 2 bases and J by 10 bases, and 12 bases separated the two germline ends. CDR3 length: 13 amino acids. Looked up from germline, CDR1 is MDHEN and CDR2 is SYDVKM. CDR3 region: CASSLGQTPIQYF. For the CDR3, the DNA is TGTGCCAGCAGTTTAGGGCAGACTCCAATTCAGTACTTC.

This clone was seen many times. This chain joins TRBV29-1 and TRBJ1-4; D call uncertain. The CDR3 runs 13 residues. The germline CDR1 and CDR2 sequences are SQVTM and ANQGSEA. Between the trimmed V and J ends, which lost 4 bases and 7 bases, there was a span of 13 bases. CDR3 sequence reads: CSVGNTRFEKLFF. The CDR3 region has the DNA TGCAGCGTTGGGAACACCCGATTTGAAAAACTGTTTTTT. The full variable domain, its missing parts supplied by reference TRBV29-1 and TRBJ1-4, is SAVISQKPSRDICQRGTSLTIQCQVDSQVTMMFWYRQQPGQSLTLIATANQGSEATYESGFVIDKFPISRPNLTFSTLTVSNMSPEDSSIYLCSVGNTRFEKLFFGSGTQLSVL.

There are many counts of this clone. The gene calls are TRBV11-3 and TRBJ2-1; TRBD1 matches 8 bases. Looked up from germline, CDR1 is SGHNT and CDR2 is YENEEA. Trimming at V came to 5 bases and at J to 1 base, leaving 7 bases not matched to a gene. The CDR3 totals 16 residues. As DNA, the CDR3 is TGTGCCAGCAGCCCCGAACAGGGGGTTTCCTACAATGAGCAGTTCTTC. Translation gives CASSPEQGVSYNEQFF.

This clone was seen many times. V usage is TRBV4-2 and J usage is TRBJ2-4, with D possibly being TRBD2 (5 bases). The CDR3 runs to 17 residues. In germline, CDR1 is LGHNA, CDR2 YNFKEQ. V lost 1 base and J lost 8, with 21 bases in between. CDR3 bases: TGTGCCAGCAGCCAAGTATGGGGAGACCGTAACGACTACATTCAGTACTTC. This encodes CASSQVWGDRNDYIQYF.

At least ten counts were recorded for this clone. The chain couples TRBV13 to TRBJ2-1; 9 positions agree with TRBD2. Germline-derived CDR1 and CDR2 are PRHDT and FYEKMQ (reference sequence). V trimming: 5 bases; J trimming: 6 bases; junction bases outside the gene matches: 8. This CDR3 region has 15 residues. The CDR3 loop is CASSPGLAPSNEQFF. Written as DNA, the CDR3 is TGTGCCAGCAGCCCCGGACTAGCGCCAAGCAATGAGCAGTTCTTC.

The V call is TRBV2, the J call TRBJ2-7, with 8 bases matching TRBD1. J was trimmed by 6 bases and V by 3 bases; bases with no gene match: 10. The V gene's germline CDR1 is SNHLY and CDR2 FYNNEI. This CDR3 has 15 residues. Here the CDR3 reads CASSDSVGQGAEQYF. In DNA form, the CDR3 reads TGTGCCAGCAGTGATTCCGTAGGACAGGGCGCCGAGCAGTACTTC.

This clone has at least ten counts. The rearrangement links TRBV28 to TRBJ2-1; TRBD2 matches 8 bases. CDR3 size: 15 residues. Germline V gene data show CDR1 as MDHEN and CDR2 as SYDVKM. V was pared by 2 bases and J by 3 bases, with 3 bases of the junction left unmatched. The CDR3 nucleotides read TGTGCCAGCAGTTTAACTAGCGGAGTCTACAATGAGCAGTTCTTC. This codes for CASSLTSGVYNEQFF.

This clone has ten or more counts. The sample holds other DNA sequences that translate to the same CDR3. V usage is TRBV9 and J usage is TRBJ1-3; 8 bases fit TRBD1. Germline V lookup: CDR1 SGDLS, CDR2 YYNGEE. CDR3 size: 15 residues. V lost 7 bases and J lost 10; bases outside the gene matches: 16. CDR3 nucleotide sequence: TGTGCCAGCGGGGGACAGGTTGACGGGGGTTCAACCATATATTTT. This gives the protein CASGGQVDGGSTIYF.

The chain recombines TRBV5-6 with TRBJ2-3; D is tentatively TRBD1 or TRBD2 (5 bases each). The CDR3 loop spans 14 amino acids. Trimming stripped 4 bases from V and 5 bases from J, with 14 bases between. In germline, CDR1 is SGHDT, CDR2 YYEEEE. The CDR3 DNA is TGTGCCAGCAGCCCGCTGGGGGTCGAAGATACGCAGTATTTT. It is translated as CASSPLGVEDTQYF.

The rearrangement links TRBV19 to TRBJ2-7; D perhaps matches TRBD1 (6 bases). The CDR3 has 14 residues. Between the trimmed V and J ends, which lost 4 bases and 3 bases, there was a span of 13 bases. Germline CDR1 is LNHDA and CDR2 is SQIVND (reference sequence). Here the CDR3 DNA reads TGTGCCAGTAGTAACACAGACAGGCTCTACGAGCAGTACTTC. Translating gives CASSNTDRLYEQYF.

This clone appeared many times. The chain links TRBV20-1 to TRBJ1-1, with D uncertain. Looked up from germline, CDR1 is DFQATT and CDR2 is SNEGSKA (reference sequence). The CDR3 is 15 amino acids. Trimming took 3 bases from V and 5 from J, leaving 19 bases between them. CDR3 sequence reads: CSASQDPTQWTEAFF. In DNA form, the CDR3 reads TGCAGTGCTAGTCAGGACCCGACCCAGTGGACTGAAGCTTTCTTT.

The sample holds many counts of this clone. The chain has TRBV18 and TRBJ2-3, with 11 nucleotides matching TRBD2. The CDR3 spans 14 residues. CDR1 and CDR2 (germline): KGHSH, LQKENI. V was clipped by 6 bases and J by 5 bases; unmatched bases: 4. The CDR3 region has the DNA TGTGCCAGCTCCTCTGGGACTAGCGGAGATACGCAGTATTTT. It codes for CASSSGTSGDTQYF.

This clone came up many times. The V gene is TRBV20-1, the J gene TRBJ2-7, with 8 nucleotides matching TRBD2. V trimming: 2 bases; J trimming: 7 bases; junction bases outside the gene matches: 7. The CDR3 spans 13 residues. CDR1 is DFQATT and CDR2 is SNEGSKA in the germline V gene (reference sequence). The DNA of the CDR3 is TGCAGTGCTAGAATTCCCCGGGGGGGGGAGCAGTACTTC. It encodes CSARIPRGGEQYF.